This T cell receptor (beta chain) was identified during a study of T cell responses to AZD1222 COVID-19 vaccine. Study-wide background: Second doses at about 4 or about 12 weeks were pooled. Points from the study as a whole: Unmutated regions of variants are reportedly targeted by nearly half of spike-specific TCRs. A mostly white British donor set with more females was recruited, and clonal diversity was possibly underestimated. Sampling that yielded the repertoires occurred only after the peak T cell response.

TCRdb's table, derived via immunoSEQ multiplex PCR, lists solely in-frame clones and lacks some. Among 100,000 to 120,000 clones listed, roughly 92% were seen once. Regarding this clone: Its antigen is as yet unknown.

V was clipped by 4 bases and J by 0 bases, with 6 bases between them. Per the germline V gene, CDR1 is SNHLY and CDR2 is FYNNEI. The CDR3 contains 13 residues. Sequenced material: peripheral blood, taken on day 0 of AZD1222 vaccination. The clonotype comes from an adult in good health. This sequence joins TRBV2 and TRBJ1-1, with D uncertain. DNA for the CDR3: TGTGCCAGCAGTGGGGAGATGAACACTGAAGCTTTCTTT. Its translation: CASSGEMNTEAFF.